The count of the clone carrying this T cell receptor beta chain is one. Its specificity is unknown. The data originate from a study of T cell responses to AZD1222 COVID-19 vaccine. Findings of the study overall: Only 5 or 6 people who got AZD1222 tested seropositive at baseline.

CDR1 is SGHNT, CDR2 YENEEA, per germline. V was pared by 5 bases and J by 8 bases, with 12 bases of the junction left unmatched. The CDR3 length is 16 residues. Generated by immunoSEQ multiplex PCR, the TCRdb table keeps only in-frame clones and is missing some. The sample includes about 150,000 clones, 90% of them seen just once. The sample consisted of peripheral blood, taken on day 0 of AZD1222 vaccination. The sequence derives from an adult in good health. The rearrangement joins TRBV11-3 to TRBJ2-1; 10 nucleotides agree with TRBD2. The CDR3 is CASSRPAGGSGDEQFF. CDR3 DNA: TGTGCCAGCAGCCGCCCAGCGGGAGGGTCAGGGGATGAGCAGTTCTTC.